What follows are 6 T cell receptor beta chains derived from one specimen sequenced in a study of blood T cell repertoires in COVID-19. Assay used: immunoSEQ multiplex PCR; TCRdb lists only in-frame clones, some missing. The sample shows approximately 76,000 clones, about 85% of them seen only once. The sequencing sample was made of peripheral blood. The origin of the receptors is a woman older than 75 with active or convalescent COVID-19.

The rearrangement joins TRBV11-2 to TRBJ2-7; 13 bases align to TRBD2. CDR1 is SGHAT and CDR2 is FQNNGV in the germline V gene. Trimming took 5 bases from V and 2 from J; bases not matched to a gene: 9. The CDR3 has 17 amino acids. The CDR3 spells CASSVSAGTSGTYEQYF. CDR3 bases: TGTGCCAGCAGCGTTAGCGCCGGGACTAGCGGGACCTACGAGCAGTACTTC.

This sequence joins TRBV11-2 and TRBJ2-5; D may be TRBD1 (5 bases). The length of the CDR3 is 18 residues. The V gene's germline CDR1 is SGHAT and CDR2 FQNNGV. Trimming removed 5 bases at V and 0 bases at J, with 22 bases between. CDR3 sequence (DNA): TGTGCCAGCAGCCCTCCCCACTACGAGTTGGACAACCAAGAGACCCAGTACTTC. Translating gives CASSPPHYELDNQETQYF.

J is TRBJ2-1 and V is TRBV9; TRBD2 aligns across 11 bases. The V gene's germline CDR1 is SGDLS and CDR2 YYNGEE. Losses at the gene ends were 0 bases for V and 10 bases for J; bases not matched to a gene: 15. This CDR3 has 18 residues. The CDR3 DNA follows: TGTGCCAGCAGCGTAGGTCCGGGAGGGCTAGCGGGGGGCGGAGAGCAGTTCTTC. Protein product: CASSVGPGGLAGGGEQFF.

The gene calls are TRBV19 and TRBJ1-3; D unclear. The CDR3 length is 17 residues. Germline loops: CDR1 LNHDA, CDR2 SQIVND (reference sequence). Trimming took 7 bases from V and 0 from J, leaving 19 bases between them. CDR3: CASKVDLAGISGNTIYF. CDR3 bases: TGTGCCAGTAAGGTGGACCTGGCGGGGATCTCTGGAAACACCATATATTTT.

The rearrangement joins TRBV19 to TRBJ2-5, with TRBD1 identical over 9 bases. The CDR3 totals 13 residues. From germline, CDR1 is LNHDA and CDR2 SQIVND (reference sequence). V gave up 10 bases and J gave up 4 bases; unmatched junction bases: 7. The CDR3 DNA follows: TGTGCCACTAAACAGGGGGCTGGAGAGACCCAGTACTTC. Protein: CATKQGAGETQYF.

The CDR3 loop is CASSLAAGSTYEQYF. The DNA for the CDR3 is TGTGCCAGCAGCTTGGCGGCGGGGAGTACCTACGAGCAGTACTTC. The chain is built from TRBV5-4 and TRBJ2-7; a weak D match, TRBD2 (6 bases). Trimming took off 0 bases at V and 2 bases at J, with 12 bases between the two ends. The germline V gene has CDR1 SGHNT and CDR2 YYREEE (reference sequence). The CDR3 is 15 residues long.